This TCR beta chain comes out of a study of T cell repertoires in cytomegalovirus infection. General study results and limits: Based on cumulative public TCR beta family frequency, carriers of CMV plus the relevant HLA were identified.

This clonotype has more than one count but fewer than ten. Antigen unknown. TCRdb redid the calling of the reads with MiXCR, one entry per CDR3 protein. The top ten hold roughly two thirds of the sample, which has more than 55,000 distinct CDR3 sequences, 20% seen once. This CDR3 has 16 residues. V was shortened by 5 bases and J by 2 bases, with 17 bases between the two germline ends. Germline V gene sequence: CDR1 SGHVS, CDR2 FQNEAQ. The sequence came from a human donor in good health (CMV status not recorded). Some clones in this sample may be carry-over from other donors' samples. The sequences come from CD8+ T cells from cultured PBMCs, collected from culture after CMV antigen stimulation. This rearrangement joins TRBV7-8 to TRBJ2-3; D is possibly TRBD1 or TRBD2 (7 bases each). In nucleotides, the CDR3 is TGTGCCAGCAGCGCGGGGAGGGGGCGATACACAGATACGCAGTATTTT. Protein product: CASSAGRGRYTDTQYF. The full variable domain, with the rest looked up from reference TRBV7-8 and TRBJ2-3, is GAGVSQSPRYKVAKRGQDVALRCDPISGHVSLFWYQQALGQGPEFLTYFQNEAQLDKSGLPSDRFFAERPEGSVSTLKIQRTQQEDSAVYLCASSAGRGRYTDTQYFGPGTRLTVL.